A single T cell receptor (beta chain) is shown here with its context. Antigen: not known. The junction does not match germline at one end; this may be a read error. These data belong to a study of OX40 agonist ivuxolimab in advanced cancers. Study at large: At 82.7% male, the cohort had a mean age of around 56 years, ranging from about 23 to 80. Findings and caveats of the study: Those patients achieving a partial response at 0.1-3.0 mg/kg showed among the lowest clonal expansion. Averaging showed that CD8+ T cells had more expanded clones than CD4+ did.

The protocol was immunoSEQ multiplex PCR, while the TCRdb copy is restricted to in-frame clones and leaves out a portion. The sample lists 44,000 or so clones, approximately 91% occurring once. The germline gives CDR1 SGHVS, CDR2 FQNEAQ. This CDR3 has 15 amino acids. The receptor comes from an adult with an advanced solid tumor such as melanoma, head and neck, liver or kidney cancer. The V gene is TRBV7-8, the J gene TRBJ1-3, with D maybe TRBD1 (5 bases). The sample in question was CD4+ or CD8+ T cells sorted from blood, obtained in a trial of the OX40 agonist ivuxolimab. CDR3 region: CASSKGTYSGNTMYF. The CDR3 bases are TGTGCCAGCAGCAAGGGGACGTACTCTGGAAACACCATGTATTTT.